This T cell receptor (beta chain) was recovered during a study of T-cell reconstitution after alpha-beta-depleted transplantation in children. With regard to this clonotype: The antigen remains unidentified.

Germline V gene sequence: CDR1 MNHEY, CDR2 SVGEGT. CDR3 length: 15 amino acids. Trimming removed 6 bases from V and 6 bases from J; junction bases left unmatched: 11. Preparation of the TCRbeta library used unique molecular identifiers. TCRdb redid the calling of the PCR reads with MiXCR, one entry per CDR3 protein. The sample records 450,000 to 550,000 distinct CDR3 sequences, 10% to 12% being singletons. Regarding the study as a whole: As was reported, about two months after transplant, alpha-beta T cells came from several hundred expanded graft clones.

The chain has TRBV6-2 or TRBV6-3 and TRBJ2-1, with 7 nucleotides matching TRBD1. The receptor was derived from a female patient between 2 and 15 years old who had a stem cell transplant for aplastic anemia, so the T cells may come from the graft donor. The sequencing here drew on PBMCs, mostly from graft donor cells, taken 180 days after TCRalphabeta/CD19-depleted stem cell transplant. The CDR3 sequence is CASSRRQGRFNEQFF. DNA of the CDR3: TGTGCCAGCAGCAGAAGACAGGGTAGGTTCAATGAGCAGTTCTTC.